Detailed here is one TCR beta chain. What it recognizes is unknown. This entry comes from a study of Tregs in tolerant kidney transplant recipients. Study-level findings and limits: The small number of patients limits these findings pending further validation. Biological reproducibility was not directly addressed in this study.

Data came from immunoSEQ multiplex PCR; TCRdb stores just in-frame clones and leaves some out. The sample lists about 94,000 clones; 80% to 95% were seen once. CDR3 length: 15 residues. J was trimmed by 0 bases and V by 4 bases; bases with no gene match: 6. CDR1 is SGDLS and CDR2 is YYNGEE in the germline V gene. This TCR was sampled from a human donor who received a combined kidney and bone marrow transplant. V and J are TRBV9 and TRBJ1-1; TRBD1 agrees at 7 bases. The material sequenced was CD4+ T cells from blood, taken before the transplant. The CDR3 nucleotides read TGTGCCAGCAGCCCACAGACAGGGTTGAACACTGAAGCTTTCTTT. Amino acids: CASSPQTGLNTEAFF.